Following are 23 T cell receptor beta chains from one sample sequenced in a study of cytomegalovirus exposure and HLA in healthy donors (dated by TCRdb to the late 2010s). The library was obtained by the immunoSEQ multiplex PCR assay. For the multiplex PCR, a mixture combining 60 forward primers for TCR Vbeta segments and 13 reverse primers for TCR Jbeta segments was used. TCRdb stores this immuneACCESS table with in-frame sequences only. Part of the clones is absent; in the studies checked, under half of the shortfall reflects unresolved V genes, and no reason is known for the rest. This sample is represented by approximately 160,000 clones; 55% to 70% of them were singletons. Less than 3.5% of the sample is in the top ten clones. The material sequenced was PBMCs. These receptors all stem from a woman aged 40 to 50 in good health and CMV-seropositive.

This chain joins TRBV14 and TRBJ2-2; 7 bases map to TRBD1. Germline V CDR1 and CDR2: SGHDN, FVKESK. The V and J ends lost 0 bases and 1 base, in that order; junction bases with no gene match: 5. This CDR3 comprises 17 residues. Written as DNA, the CDR3 is TGTGCCAGCAGCCAAGATTGGGGGACAGTGAACACCGGGGAGCTGTTTTTT. It yields the protein CASSQDWGTVNTGELFF.

The chain is built from TRBV27 and TRBJ1-4; TRBD1 agrees at 9 bases. J was trimmed by 8 bases and V by 6 bases; bases with no gene match: 4. The CDR3 runs to 13 residues. The germline gives CDR1 MNHEY, CDR2 SMNVEV (reference sequence). For the CDR3, the DNA is TGTGCCAGCAGGTACGGGACAGGGGAAAAACTGTTTTTT. Protein sequence: CASRYGTGEKLFF. The whole variable domain, remainder taken from reference TRBV27 and TRBJ1-4, is EAQVTQNPRYLITVTGKKLTVTCSQNMNHEYMSWYRQDPGLGLRQIYYSMNVEVTDKGDVPEGYKVSRKEKRNFPLILESPSPNQTSLYFCASRYGTGEKLFFGSGTQLSVL.

In this sample, this clone turned up a few times. The CDR3 loop is CSAPTSGRPYNEQFF. CDR3 sequence (DNA): TGCAGCGCACCGACTAGCGGGAGGCCCTACAATGAGCAGTTCTTC. The chain employs TRBV29-1 and TRBJ2-1, with TRBD2 matching 13 bases. CDR3 size: 15 residues. Germline assignment: CDR1 SQVTM and CDR2 ANQGSEA. Trimming removed 7 bases from V and 2 bases from J; junction bases left unmatched: 5.

The chain combines TRBV7-2 with TRBJ1-2; the match to TRBD1 covers 8 bases. The V and J ends lost 5 bases and 8 bases, in that order; junction bases with no gene match: 4. The CDR3 totals 12 residues. The V gene's germline CDR1 is SGHTA and CDR2 FQGNSA. The CDR3 bases are TGTGCCAGCAGCACACGACAGGGGGGCTACACCTTC. It translates to CASSTRQGGYTF. Filled out from reference TRBV7-2 and TRBJ1-2, the complete variable domain reads GAGVSQSPSNKVTEKGKDVELRCDPISGHTALYWYRQSLGQGLEFLIYFQGNSAPDKSGLPSDRFSAERTGGSVSTLTIQRTQQEDSAVYLCASSTRQGGYTFGSGTRLTVV.

The chain employs TRBV18 and TRBJ1-4, with 7 bases that match TRBD1. Germline CDR1 is KGHSH and CDR2 is LQKENI. J lost 5 bases, V lost 2 bases, and 5 bases had no gene match. The CDR3 is made up of 15 amino acids. The CDR3 region has the DNA TGTGCCAGCTCACCAGGGGACAGCCAGAATGAAAAACTGTTTTTT. Its protein product is CASSPGDSQNEKLFF.

The chain carries TRBV11-2 and TRBJ2-3, with D possibly TRBD1 on 6 matching bases. There are 15 residues in the CDR3. The V end was cut by 6 bases, the J end by 2 bases, with 15 bases between. Germline V gene data show CDR1 as SGHAT and CDR2 as FQNNGV. CDR3: CASSRTRGYTDTQYF. CDR3 coding DNA: TGTGCCAGCAGTCGAACCAGGGGTTACACAGATACGCAGTATTTT.

The rearrangement links TRBV6-6 to TRBJ1-5; 9 nucleotides match TRBD1. The CDR3 spans 15 residues. V gave up 4 bases and J gave up 2 bases; unmatched junction bases: 3. CDR1 MNHNY and CDR2 SVGAGI come from the germline V gene (reference sequence). The CDR3 sequence is CASSSGQGRNQPQHF. For the CDR3, the DNA is TGTGCCAGCAGTTCGGGACAGGGCCGCAATCAGCCCCAGCATTTT.

The chain is built from TRBV28 and TRBJ1-5; D gene unclear. V lost 2 bases and J lost 0, with 8 bases in between. CDR1 and CDR2 from the germline V gene are MDHEN and SYDVKM. The CDR3 loop spans 15 amino acids. The CDR3 DNA follows: TGTGCCAGCAGTTTACCACGCGGTAGCAATCAGCCCCAGCATTTT. Amino acids: CASSLPRGSNQPQHF.

This clone showed up just a few times. The rearrangement links TRBV4-3 to TRBJ2-2; weak D call: TRBD1 (5 bases). V lost 5 bases to trimming and J lost 5 bases, with 9 bases between them. The CDR3 totals 13 residues. Germline values: CDR1 LGHNA, CDR2 YSLEER. The DNA of the CDR3 is TGCGCCAGCAGCGGAAGGGGTACCGGGGAGCTGTTTTTT. Translating it yields CASSGRGTGELFF.

This clone has just a few counts. At the DNA level, this CDR3 is encoded by other sequences in the same sample as well. The chain carries TRBV5-1 and TRBJ1-3, with 8 bases lining up with TRBD1. The J segment lost 4 bases and the V segment lost 3 bases, leaving 3 bases of the junction unmatched. This CDR3 region has 14 residues. The germline V gene has CDR1 SGHRS and CDR2 YFSETQ. CDR3 in DNA: TGCGCCAGCAGCTCCAGGGGGCCCGGAAACACCATATATTTT. It encodes CASSSRGPGNTIYF.

The chain carries TRBV7-9 and TRBJ2-5; a possible D gene is TRBD2 (6 bases). The V end lost 0 bases, the J end lost 1 base, and 12 bases lay between the germline ends. This CDR3 comprises 16 residues. CDR1 and CDR2 (germline): SEHNR, FQNEAQ (reference sequence). The CDR3 loop is CASSLAAIAAQETQYF. DNA of the CDR3: TGTGCCAGCAGCTTAGCGGCTATAGCGGCCCAAGAGACCCAGTACTTC.

This sequence joins TRBV6-1 and TRBJ2-1, with 11 bases fitting TRBD2. The CDR3 runs 16 residues. The V gene's germline CDR1 is MNHNS and CDR2 SASEGT. V lost 3 bases, J lost 4 bases, and 5 bases stayed unmatched. Written as DNA, the CDR3 is TGTGCCAGCAGTGAGACTAGCGGGGTCCTATACAATGAGCAGTTCTTC. It is translated as CASSETSGVLYNEQFF.

The chain employs TRBV6-5 and TRBJ1-3, with D unresolved. Trimming shortened V by 0 bases and J by 0 bases, and 6 bases separated the two germline ends. The length of the CDR3 is 15 residues. CDR1 and CDR2 from the germline V gene are MNHEY and SVGAGI. The CDR3 sequence is CASSYSRDSGNTIYF. CDR3 bases: TGTGCCAGCAGTTACTCGAGGGACTCTGGAAACACCATATATTTT.

The chain is built from TRBV10-3 and TRBJ1-5, with D perhaps TRBD1 (5 bases). Deletions cut 11 bases from V and 3 bases from J, with 20 bases between. The CDR3 totals 15 residues. CDR1 ENHRY and CDR2 SYGVKD come from the germline V gene. The CDR3 DNA reads as TGTGCCGCCAGCAGGGAACGCGGGAACAATCAGCCCCAGCATTTT. Protein: CAASRERGNNQPQHF.

The chain has TRBV2 and TRBJ2-5; TRBD2 aligns across 7 bases. J gave up 4 bases and V 3 bases, and 8 bases lay outside the gene matches. In germline, CDR1 is SNHLY, CDR2 FYNNEI. This CDR3 has 15 amino acids. CDR3 protein: CASSDLGGSLETQYF. CDR3 coding DNA: TGTGCCAGCAGTGATTTGGGCGGGAGCCTAGAGACCCAGTACTTC. Together with reference TRBV2 and TRBJ2-5, the CDR3 gives the full variable domain: EPEVTQTPSHQVTQMGQEVILRCVPISNHLYFYWYRQILGQKVEFLVSFYNNEISEKSEIFDDQFSVERPDGSNFTLKIRSTKLEDSAMYFCASSDLGGSLETQYFGPGTRLLVL.

CDR3: CASSYPGQGGEQYF. DNA for the CDR3: TGTGCCAGCAGTTACCCCGGACAGGGAGGCGAGCAGTACTTC. The chain has TRBV6-5 and TRBJ2-7; TRBD1 agrees at 8 bases. The CDR3 covers 14 residues. Per the germline V gene, CDR1 is MNHEY and CDR2 is SVGAGI. The J segment lost 6 bases and the V segment lost 2 bases, leaving 6 bases of the junction unmatched.

V usage is TRBV9 and J usage is TRBJ2-1, with D possibly being TRBD2 (6 bases). Germline assignment: CDR1 SGDLS and CDR2 YYNGEE. The CDR3 covers 15 residues. Between the trimmed V and J ends, which lost 0 bases and 6 bases, there was a span of 13 bases. This chain's CDR3 is CASSVDGSRTNEQFF. The CDR3 DNA reads as TGTGCCAGCAGCGTAGACGGGAGTAGAACCAATGAGCAGTTCTTC.

The chain is built from TRBV7-9 and TRBJ1-2, with 7 bases matching TRBD1. Germline assignment: CDR1 SEHNR and CDR2 FQNEAQ (reference sequence). This CDR3 contains 14 residues. V dropped 5 bases and J dropped 7; count of bases not matched to a gene: 10. The CDR3 nucleotides read TGTGCCAGCAGCAACGGACAGGTCGTGGGTGGCTACACCTTC. Translating it yields CASSNGQVVGGYTF. The variable domain in full, with the rest retrieved from reference TRBV7-9 and TRBJ1-2, is DTGVSQNPRHKITKRGQNVTFRCDPISEHNRLYWYRQTLGQGPEFLTYFQNEAQLEKSRLLSDRFSAERPKGSFSTLEIQRTEQGDSAMYLCASSNGQVVGGYTFGSGTRLTVV.

The chain couples TRBV28 to TRBJ1-2, with D perhaps matching TRBD1 (5 bases). There are 13 residues in the CDR3. Germline V gives CDR1 MDHEN, CDR2 SYDVKM. The V and J ends lost 9 bases and 2 bases respectively, with 13 bases between them. CDR3 residues: CASSPTVNYGYTF. CDR3 DNA: TGTGCCAGTTCCCCGACAGTGAACTATGGCTACACCTTC.

This clone has only one observation. This rearrangement joins TRBV9 to TRBJ1-5, with 9 bases identical to TRBD1. This CDR3 comprises 15 residues. Germline CDR1 and CDR2: SGDLS and YYNGEE. J was trimmed by 4 bases and V by 4 bases; bases with no gene match: 6. CDR3 DNA: TGTGCCAGCAGCCGGGACAGGGTAATTAATCAGCCCCAGCATTTT. Amino acid sequence: CASSRDRVINQPQHF.

The chain employs TRBV5-6 and TRBJ1-6; D uncertain. The CDR3 is 14 amino acids. V was cut by 0 bases and J by 7 bases, with 8 bases left in between. CDR1 is SGHDT and CDR2 is YYEEEE in the germline V gene. The CDR3 here is CASSLVLGNSPLHF. The DNA of the CDR3 is TGTGCCAGCAGCTTGGTTCTCGGGAATTCACCCCTCCACTTT.

The CDR3 DNA sequence: TGTGCCAGCAGCCCTCAGACAGGGGATAGCAATCAGCCCCAGCATTTT. This sequence encodes CASSPQTGDSNQPQHF. This chain links TRBV5-5 with TRBJ1-5; TRBD1 aligns across 8 bases. CDR1 is SGHKS, CDR2 YYEKEE, per germline (reference sequence). The CDR3 is made up of 16 amino acids. Losses at the gene ends were 4 bases for V and 0 bases for J; bases not matched to a gene: 6.

V usage is TRBV19 and J usage is TRBJ2-3; tentatively, D is TRBD1 (6 bases). The germline CDR1 and CDR2 sequences are LNHDA and SQIVND (reference sequence). With 6 bases removed from V and 2 bases from J, the gap between germline ends came to 12 bases. The CDR3 has 14 residues. The CDR3, as DNA: TGTGCCAGTAGGACTCGGGACAACACAGATACGCAGTATTTT. Its translation: CASRTRDNTDTQYF.